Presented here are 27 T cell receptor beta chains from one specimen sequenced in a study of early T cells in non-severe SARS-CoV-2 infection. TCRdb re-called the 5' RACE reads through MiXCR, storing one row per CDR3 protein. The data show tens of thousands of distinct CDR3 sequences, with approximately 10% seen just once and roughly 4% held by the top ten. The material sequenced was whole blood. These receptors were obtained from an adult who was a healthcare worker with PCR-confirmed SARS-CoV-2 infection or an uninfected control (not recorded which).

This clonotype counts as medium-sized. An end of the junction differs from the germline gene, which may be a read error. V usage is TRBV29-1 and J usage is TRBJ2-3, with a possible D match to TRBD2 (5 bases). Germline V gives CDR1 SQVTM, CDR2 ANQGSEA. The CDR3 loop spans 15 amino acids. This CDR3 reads CSVEGIEGVTDTQYF. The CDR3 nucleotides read TGCAGCGTCGAAGGCATCGAGGGAGTCACGGATACGCAGTATTTT.

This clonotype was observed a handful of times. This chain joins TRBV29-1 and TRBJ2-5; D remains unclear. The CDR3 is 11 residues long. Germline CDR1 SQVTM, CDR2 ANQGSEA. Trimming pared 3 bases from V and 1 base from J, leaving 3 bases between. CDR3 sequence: CSVEAQETQYF. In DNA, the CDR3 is TGCAGCGTTGAGGCCCAAGAGACCCAGTACTTC.

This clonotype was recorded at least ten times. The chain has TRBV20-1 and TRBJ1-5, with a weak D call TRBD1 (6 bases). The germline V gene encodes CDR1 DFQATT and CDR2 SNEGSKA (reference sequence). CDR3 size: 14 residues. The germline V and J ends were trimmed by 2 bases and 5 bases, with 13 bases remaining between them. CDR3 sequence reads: CSARYGQKHQPQHF. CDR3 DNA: TGCAGTGCTAGATATGGACAGAAGCATCAGCCCCAGCATTTT.

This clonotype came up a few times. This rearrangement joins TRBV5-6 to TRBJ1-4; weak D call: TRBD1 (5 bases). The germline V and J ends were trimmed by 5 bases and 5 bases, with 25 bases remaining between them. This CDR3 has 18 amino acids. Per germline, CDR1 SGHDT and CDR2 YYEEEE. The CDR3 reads CASRSTGGAQGRNEKLFF. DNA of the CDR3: TGTGCCAGCAGGTCGACTGGAGGGGCCCAGGGCAGAAATGAAAAACTGTTTTTT.

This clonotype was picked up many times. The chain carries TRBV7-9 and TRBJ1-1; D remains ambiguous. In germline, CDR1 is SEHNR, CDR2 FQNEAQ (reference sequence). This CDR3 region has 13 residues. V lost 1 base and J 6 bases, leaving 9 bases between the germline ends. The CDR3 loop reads CASSLGNKAEAFF. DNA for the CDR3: TGTGCCAGCAGCTTAGGTAACAAAGCTGAAGCTTTCTTT.

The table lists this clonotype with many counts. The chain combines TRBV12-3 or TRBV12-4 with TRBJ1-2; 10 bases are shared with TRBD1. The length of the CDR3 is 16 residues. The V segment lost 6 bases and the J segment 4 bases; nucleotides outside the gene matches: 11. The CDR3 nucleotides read TGTGCCAGCAGCCTAGGCGCGGGACAGGGGAGCTATGGCTACACCTTC. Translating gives CASSLGAGQGSYGYTF.

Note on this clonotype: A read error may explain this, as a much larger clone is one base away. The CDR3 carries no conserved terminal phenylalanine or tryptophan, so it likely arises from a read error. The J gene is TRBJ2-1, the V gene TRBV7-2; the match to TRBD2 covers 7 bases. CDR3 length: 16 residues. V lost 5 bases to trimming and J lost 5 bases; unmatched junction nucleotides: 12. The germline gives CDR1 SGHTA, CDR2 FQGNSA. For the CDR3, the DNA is TGTGCCAGCAGCCCCCCGGTCCTAGCGGTAAACAATGAGCAGTTCTCC. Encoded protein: CASSPPVLAVNNEQFS.

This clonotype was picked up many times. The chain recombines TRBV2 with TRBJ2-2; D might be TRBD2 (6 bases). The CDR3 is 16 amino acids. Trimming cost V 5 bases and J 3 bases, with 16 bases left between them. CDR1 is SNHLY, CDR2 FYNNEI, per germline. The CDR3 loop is CASSRRWGVDTGELFF. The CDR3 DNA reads TGTGCCAGCAGTCGTAGATGGGGGGTGGACACCGGGGAGCTGTTTTTT. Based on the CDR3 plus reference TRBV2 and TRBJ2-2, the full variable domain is EPEVTQTPSHQVTQMGQEVILRCVPISNHLYFYWYRQILGQKVEFLVSFYNNEISEKSEIFDDQFSVERPDGSNFTLKIRSTKLEDSAMYFCASSRRWGVDTGELFFGEGSRLTVL.

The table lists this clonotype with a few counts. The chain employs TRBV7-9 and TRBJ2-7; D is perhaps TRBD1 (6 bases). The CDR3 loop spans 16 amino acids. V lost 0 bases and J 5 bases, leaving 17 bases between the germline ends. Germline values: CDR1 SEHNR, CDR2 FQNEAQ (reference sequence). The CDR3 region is CASSLALSGELDEQYF. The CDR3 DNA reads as TGTGCCAGCAGCTTAGCGCTGTCAGGGGAACTCGACGAGCAGTACTTC.

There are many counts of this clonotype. The CDR3 protein is CASSQVGSSNQPQHF. CDR3 nucleotides: TGTGCCAGCAGCCAAGTTGGGAGTTCAAATCAGCCCCAGCATTTT. The chain joins TRBV4-2 to TRBJ1-5; D remains ambiguous. The CDR3 totals 15 residues. Looked up from germline, CDR1 is LGHNA and CDR2 is YNFKEQ. V lost 1 base and J lost 4, with 11 bases in between.

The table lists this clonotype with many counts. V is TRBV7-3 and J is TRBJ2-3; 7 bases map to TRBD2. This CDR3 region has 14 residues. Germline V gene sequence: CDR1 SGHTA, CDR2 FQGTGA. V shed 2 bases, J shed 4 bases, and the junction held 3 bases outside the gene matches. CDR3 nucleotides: TGTGCCAGCAGCTTAGCGGGGGTCCCAGATACGCAGTATTTT. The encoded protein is CASSLAGVPDTQYF. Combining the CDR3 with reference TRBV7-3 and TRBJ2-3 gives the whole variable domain GAGVSQTPSNKVTEKGKYVELRCDPISGHTALYWYRQSLGQGPEFLIYFQGTGAADDSGLPNDRFFAVRPEGSVSTLKIQRTERGDSAVYLCASSLAGVPDTQYFGPGTRLTVL.

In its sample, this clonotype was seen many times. The CDR3 DNA sequence: TGTGCCAGCAGCCCCGGGACAGGGGTTTCACCCCTCCACTTT. Its protein is CASSPGTGVSPLHF. The chain couples TRBV7-9 to TRBJ1-6; TRBD1 matches 10 bases. This CDR3 region has 14 residues. Trimming cost V 5 bases and J 9 bases; bases outside gene matches: 4. Looked up from germline, CDR1 is SEHNR and CDR2 is FQNEAQ (reference sequence).

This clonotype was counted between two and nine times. CDR3 DNA sequence: TGCAGTGCTAGGCCCGCCGGGACAGCTAAAGATACGCAGTATTTT. It translates to CSARPAGTAKDTQYF. This chain links TRBV20-1 with TRBJ2-3; 7 bases map to TRBD1. The CDR3 sequence is 15 residues long. The germline gives CDR1 DFQATT, CDR2 SNEGSKA (reference sequence). J gave up 5 bases and V 3 bases, and 11 bases lay outside the gene matches.

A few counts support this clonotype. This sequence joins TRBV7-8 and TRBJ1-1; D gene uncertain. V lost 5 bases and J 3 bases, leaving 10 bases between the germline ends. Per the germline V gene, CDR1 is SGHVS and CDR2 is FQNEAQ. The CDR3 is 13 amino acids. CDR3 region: CASSLFEHTEAFF. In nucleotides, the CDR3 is TGTGCCAGCAGCCTCTTTGAACACACTGAAGCTTTCTTT.

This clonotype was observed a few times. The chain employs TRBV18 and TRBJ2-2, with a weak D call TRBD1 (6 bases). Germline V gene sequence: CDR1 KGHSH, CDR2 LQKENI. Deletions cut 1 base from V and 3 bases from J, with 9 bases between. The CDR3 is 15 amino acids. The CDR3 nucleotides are TGTGCCAGCTCACCACGATCAGGGGACACCGGGGAGCTGTTTTTT. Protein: CASSPRSGDTGELFF.

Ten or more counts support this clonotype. The CDR3 here is CASSPLGETQYF. The DNA of the CDR3 is TGTGCCAGCTCACCCCTCGGGGAGACCCAGTACTTC. The chain recombines TRBV18 with TRBJ2-5; D gene ambiguous. Trimming took 3 bases from V and 5 from J, leaving 7 bases between them. The CDR3 loop spans 12 amino acids. Germline V gene data show CDR1 as KGHSH and CDR2 as LQKENI.

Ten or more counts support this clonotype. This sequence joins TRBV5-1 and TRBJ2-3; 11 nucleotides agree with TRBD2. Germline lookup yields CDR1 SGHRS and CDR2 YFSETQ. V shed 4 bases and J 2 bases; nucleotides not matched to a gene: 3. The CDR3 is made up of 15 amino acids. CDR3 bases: TGCGCCAGCAGCCTAGCGGGGGGTGTCACAGATACGCAGTATTTT. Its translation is CASSLAGGVTDTQYF.

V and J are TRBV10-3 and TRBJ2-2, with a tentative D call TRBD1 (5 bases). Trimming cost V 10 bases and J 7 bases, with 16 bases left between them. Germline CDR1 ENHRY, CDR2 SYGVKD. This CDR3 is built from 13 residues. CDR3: CATERQSVGELFF. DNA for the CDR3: TGTGCCACCGAAAGACAGTCCGTCGGGGAGCTGTTTTTT.

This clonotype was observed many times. The DNA of the CDR3 is TGCAGTGCCCCACTGGCGGGCGGATACGAGCAGTACTTC. Its protein is CSAPLAGGYEQYF. The chain combines TRBV20-1 with TRBJ2-7; D is perhaps TRBD2 (5 bases). Germline V gene sequence: CDR1 DFQATT, CDR2 SNEGSKA (reference sequence). The CDR3 contains 13 residues. V was cut by 6 bases and J by 4 bases, with 16 bases left in between.

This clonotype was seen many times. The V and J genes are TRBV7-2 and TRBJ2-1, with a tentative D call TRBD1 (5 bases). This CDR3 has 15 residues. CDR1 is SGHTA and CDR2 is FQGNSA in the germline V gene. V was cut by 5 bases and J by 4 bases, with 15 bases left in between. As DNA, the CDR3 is TGTGCCAGCAGCCCAACGAGCAGACAGTACAATGAGCAGTTCTTC. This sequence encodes CASSPTSRQYNEQFF.

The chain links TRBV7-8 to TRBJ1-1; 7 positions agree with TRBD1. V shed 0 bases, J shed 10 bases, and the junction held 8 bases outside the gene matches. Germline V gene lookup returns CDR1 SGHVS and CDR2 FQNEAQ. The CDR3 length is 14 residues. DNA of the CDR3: TGTGCCAGCAGCTTAGCCCGGCAGGGGGGAAGAGCTTTCTTT. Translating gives CASSLARQGGRAFF.

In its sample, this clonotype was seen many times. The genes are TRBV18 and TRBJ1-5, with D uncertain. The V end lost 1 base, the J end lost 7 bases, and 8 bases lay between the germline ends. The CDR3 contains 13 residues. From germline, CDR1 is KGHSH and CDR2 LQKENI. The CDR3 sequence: CASSPQAGQPQHF. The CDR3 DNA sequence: TGTGCCAGCTCACCACAGGCCGGGCAGCCCCAGCATTTT.

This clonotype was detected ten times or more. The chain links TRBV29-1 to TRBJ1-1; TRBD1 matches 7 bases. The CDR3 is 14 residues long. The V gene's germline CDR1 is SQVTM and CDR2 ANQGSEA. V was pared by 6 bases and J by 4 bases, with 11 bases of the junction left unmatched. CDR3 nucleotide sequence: TGCAGCGTCATACCGACAGGGTGGGTCACTGAAGCTTTCTTT. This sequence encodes CSVIPTGWVTEAFF. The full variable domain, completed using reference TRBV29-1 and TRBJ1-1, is SAVISQKPSRDICQRGTSLTIQCQVDSQVTMMFWYRQQPGQSLTLIATANQGSEATYESGFVIDKFPISRPNLTFSTLTVSNMSPEDSSIYLCSVIPTGWVTEAFFGQGTRLTVV.

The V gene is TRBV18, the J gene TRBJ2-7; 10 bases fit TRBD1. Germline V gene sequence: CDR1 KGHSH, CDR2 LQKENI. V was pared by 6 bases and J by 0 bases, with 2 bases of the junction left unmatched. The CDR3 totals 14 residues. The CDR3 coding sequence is TGTGCCAGCTCGGGACAGGGGAGCTCCTACGAGCAGTACTTC. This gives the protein CASSGQGSSYEQYF.

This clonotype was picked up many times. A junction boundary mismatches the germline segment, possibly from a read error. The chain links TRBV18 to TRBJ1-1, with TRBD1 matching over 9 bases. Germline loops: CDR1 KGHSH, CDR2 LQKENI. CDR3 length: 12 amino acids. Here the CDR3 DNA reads TGTGCCAGCTCACTATCCGGGACAGGGACTATCTTT. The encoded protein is CASSLSGTGTIF.

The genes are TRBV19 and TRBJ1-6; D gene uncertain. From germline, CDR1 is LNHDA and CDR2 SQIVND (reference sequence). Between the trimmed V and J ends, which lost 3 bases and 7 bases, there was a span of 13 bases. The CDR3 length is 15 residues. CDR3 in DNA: TGTGCCAGTAGTATCTACGGCTTTCCGAATTCACCCCTCCACTTT. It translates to CASSIYGFPNSPLHF. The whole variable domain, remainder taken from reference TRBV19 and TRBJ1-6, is DGGITQSPKYLFRKEGQNVTLSCEQNLNHDAMYWYRQDPGQGLRLIYYSQIVNDFQKGDIAEGYSVSREKKESFPLTVTSAQKNPTAFYLCASSIYGFPNSPLHFGNGTRLTVT.

CDR3 region: CASSQEYPDIGNEQYF. DNA of the CDR3: TGTGCCAGCAGCCAAGAGTATCCGGATATCGGTAACGAGCAGTACTTC. The chain employs TRBV4-2 and TRBJ2-7; D unclear. Germline assignment: CDR1 LGHNA and CDR2 YNFKEQ. There are 16 residues in the CDR3. The V and J ends lost 0 bases and 5 bases respectively, with 17 bases between them.